A selection of T cell receptor beta chains follows, all from one sample in a study of technical replicates of blood from a few donors. Sequencing used immunoSEQ multiplex PCR; TCRdb keeps in-frame clones, though not all of them. The data show tens of thousands of clones, about 94% seen once. Sequencing was done on a sample of T cells isolated from PBMCs. These receptors all stem from a human donor in good health. CDR3s include the opening cysteine and the closing phenylalanine or tryptophan. The D gene is left open where the match is weak. A clone size is listed for some rows: how often the clone was seen (once, few, many), or a class if it is expanded.

v_call: TRBV27
j_call: TRBJ2-1
d_call: -
clone_size: -
cdr3_aa: CASSLMGGSYNEQFF
cdr3_nt: TGTGCCAGCAGTTTAATGGGAGGCTCCTACAATGAGCAGTTCTTC

v_call: TRBV4-3
j_call: TRBJ2-4
d_call: -
clone_size: -
cdr3_aa: CASSQGSNIQYF
cdr3_nt: TGCGCCAGCAGCCAAGGTTCGAACATTCAGTACTTC

v_call: TRBV7-9
j_call: TRBJ1-1
d_call: TRBD1
clone_size: -
cdr3_aa: CASSLSTGASTEAFF
cdr3_nt: TGTGCCAGCAGCTTATCTACAGGGGCGAGCACTGAAGCTTTCTTT

v_call: TRBV4-1
j_call: TRBJ2-5
d_call: -
clone_size: -
cdr3_aa: CASSLRTPGGETQYF
cdr3_nt: TGCGCCAGCAGCCTACGGACTCCTGGGGGGGAGACCCAGTACTTC

v_call: TRBV28
j_call: TRBJ2-7
d_call: -
clone_size: -
cdr3_aa: CASWSGDLGYEQYF
cdr3_nt: TGTGCCAGCTGGTCGGGAGATCTGGGCTACGAGCAGTACTTC

v_call: TRBV7-2
j_call: TRBJ2-5
d_call: -
clone_size: once
cdr3_aa: CASSLVVGALQETQYF
cdr3_nt: TGTGCCAGCAGCTTAGTTGTGGGAGCGCTACAAGAGACCCAGTACTTC

v_call: TRBV6-6
j_call: TRBJ1-1
d_call: -
clone_size: -
cdr3_aa: CASSYGQGAEAFF
cdr3_nt: TGTGCCAGCAGTTACGGGCAGGGCGCTGAAGCTTTCTTT

v_call: TRBV4-3
j_call: TRBJ1-1
d_call: -
clone_size: once
cdr3_aa: CASSQDPNHKEAFF
cdr3_nt: TGCGCCAGCAGCCAAGATCCCAATCACAAGGAAGCTTTCTTT

v_call: TRBV2
j_call: TRBJ1-2
d_call: TRBD1
clone_size: once
cdr3_aa: CASYRGNDYTF
cdr3_nt: TGTGCCAGCTACAGGGGGAATGACTACACCTTC

v_call: TRBV5-1
j_call: TRBJ2-7
d_call: TRBD1
clone_size: -
cdr3_aa: CASSLWGQVDDEQYF
cdr3_nt: TGCGCCAGCAGCTTATGGGGACAGGTTGACGACGAGCAGTACTTC

v_call: TRBV19
j_call: TRBJ2-7
d_call: TRBD2
clone_size: -
cdr3_aa: CASSGTTSGAYEQYF
cdr3_nt: TGTGCCAGTAGTGGTACAACTAGCGGCGCCTACGAGCAGTACTTC

v_call: TRBV5-8
j_call: TRBJ2-7
d_call: TRBD2
clone_size: -
cdr3_aa: CASSLGLAGQSTYEQYF
cdr3_nt: TGTGCCAGCAGCTTGGGACTAGCGGGCCAATCGACCTACGAGCAGTACTTC

v_call: TRBV6-1
j_call: TRBJ1-1
d_call: TRBD1
clone_size: -
cdr3_aa: CASRGQALEAFF
cdr3_nt: TGTGCCAGCAGGGGACAGGCTCTAGAAGCTTTCTTT

v_call: TRBV27
j_call: TRBJ2-5
d_call: -
clone_size: -
cdr3_aa: CASSPYGGAQETQYF
cdr3_nt: TGTGCCAGCAGCCCGTATGGAGGGGCCCAAGAGACCCAGTACTTC

v_call: TRBV5-1
j_call: TRBJ2-7
d_call: TRBD2
clone_size: -
cdr3_aa: CASTLAGSSYEQYF
cdr3_nt: TGCGCCAGCACCCTAGCGGGAAGCTCCTACGAGCAGTACTTC

v_call: TRBV6-1
j_call: TRBJ2-1
d_call: -
clone_size: -
cdr3_aa: CASSEDQGTYNEQFF
cdr3_nt: TGTGCCAGCAGTGAAGATCAGGGTACCTACAATGAGCAGTTCTTC

v_call: TRBV4-1
j_call: TRBJ1-1
d_call: TRBD1
clone_size: -
cdr3_aa: CASSRPGQGPPEAFF
cdr3_nt: TGCGCCAGCAGCCGCCCAGGACAGGGGCCCCCTGAAGCTTTCTTT

v_call: TRBV2
j_call: TRBJ2-7
d_call: -
clone_size: once
cdr3_aa: CASSESSSPHEQYF
cdr3_nt: TGTGCCAGCAGTGAATCTAGCTCTCCCCACGAGCAGTACTTC

v_call: TRBV29-1
j_call: TRBJ1-2
d_call: -
clone_size: -
cdr3_aa: CSDRGSYGYTF
cdr3_nt: TGCAGCGATAGGGGGTCCTATGGCTACACCTTC

v_call: TRBV10-1
j_call: TRBJ1-2
d_call: -
clone_size: -
cdr3_aa: CASSQAGYGYTF
cdr3_nt: TGCGCCAGCAGCCAAGCTGGCTATGGCTACACCTTC

v_call: TRBV20-1
j_call: TRBJ2-5
d_call: -
clone_size: -
cdr3_aa: CSAGGQETQYF
cdr3_nt: TGCAGTGCGGGAGGCCAAGAGACCCAGTACTTC

v_call: TRBV18
j_call: TRBJ1-2
d_call: -
clone_size: -
cdr3_aa: CASSPRSGNEGYTF
cdr3_nt: TGTGCCAGCTCACCGCGCTCCGGGAACGAGGGCTACACCTTC

v_call: TRBV2
j_call: TRBJ1-5
d_call: TRBD1
clone_size: -
cdr3_aa: CASTSLRTGGNQPQHF
cdr3_nt: TGTGCCAGCACCTCTTTGCGGACAGGAGGCAATCAGCCCCAGCATTTT

v_call: TRBV6-1
j_call: TRBJ2-1
d_call: TRBD2
clone_size: -
cdr3_aa: CASSEFGKKREVPNEQFF
cdr3_nt: TGTGCCAGCAGTGAGTTCGGAAAAAAGCGGGAGGTTCCCAATGAGCAGTTCTTC

v_call: TRBV19
j_call: TRBJ1-5
d_call: TRBD1
clone_size: -
cdr3_aa: CASTYSGTGNGNQPQHF
cdr3_nt: TGTGCCAGTACCTACTCCGGGACAGGAAACGGCAATCAGCCCCAGCATTTT

v_call: TRBV7-2
j_call: TRBJ2-5
d_call: -
clone_size: once
cdr3_aa: CASSLEPTEGFWEETQYF
cdr3_nt: TGTGCCAGCAGCTTAGAACCAACAGAAGGGTTCTGGGAGGAGACCCAGTACTTC